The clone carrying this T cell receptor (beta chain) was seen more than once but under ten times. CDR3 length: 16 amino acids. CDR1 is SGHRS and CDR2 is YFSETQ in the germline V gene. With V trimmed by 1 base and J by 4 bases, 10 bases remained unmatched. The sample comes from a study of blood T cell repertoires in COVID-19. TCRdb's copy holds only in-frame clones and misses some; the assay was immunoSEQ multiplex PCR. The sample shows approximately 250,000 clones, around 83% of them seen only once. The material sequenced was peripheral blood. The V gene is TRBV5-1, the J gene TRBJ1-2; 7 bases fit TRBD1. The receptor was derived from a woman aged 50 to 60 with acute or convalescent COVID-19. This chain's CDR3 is CASSLSPGQQFYGYTF. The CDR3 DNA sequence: TGCGCCAGCAGCTTGTCACCGGGACAGCAATTCTATGGCTACACCTTC.